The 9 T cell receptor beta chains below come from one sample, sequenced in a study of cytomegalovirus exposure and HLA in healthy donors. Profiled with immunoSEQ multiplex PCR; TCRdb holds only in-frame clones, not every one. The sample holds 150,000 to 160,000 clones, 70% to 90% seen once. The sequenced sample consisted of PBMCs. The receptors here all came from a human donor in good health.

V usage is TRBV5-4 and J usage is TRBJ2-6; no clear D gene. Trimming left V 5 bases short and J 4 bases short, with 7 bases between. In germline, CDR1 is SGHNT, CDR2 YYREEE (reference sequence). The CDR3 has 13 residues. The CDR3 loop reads CASSPRGANVLTF. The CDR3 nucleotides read TGTGCCAGCAGTCCCAGGGGGGCCAACGTCCTGACTTTC.

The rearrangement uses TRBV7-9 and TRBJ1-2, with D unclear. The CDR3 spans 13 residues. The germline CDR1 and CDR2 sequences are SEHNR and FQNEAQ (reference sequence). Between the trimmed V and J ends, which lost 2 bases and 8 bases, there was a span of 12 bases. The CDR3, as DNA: TGTGCCAGCAGCTTATTGGAGGGAGGCGGCTACACCTTC. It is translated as CASSLLEGGGYTF.

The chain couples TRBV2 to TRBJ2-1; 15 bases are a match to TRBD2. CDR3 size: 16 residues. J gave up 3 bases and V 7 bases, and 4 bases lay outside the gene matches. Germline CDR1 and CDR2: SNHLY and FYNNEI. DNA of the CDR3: TGTGCCAGCAAGGGACTAGCGGGAGGTGGCTACAATGAGCAGTTCTTC. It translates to CASKGLAGGGYNEQFF.

CDR3 in DNA: TGTGCCAGCAGTGATCCCGGACTACCGGGCAATGAGCAGTTCTTC. This codes for CASSDPGLPGNEQFF. The genes are TRBV6-1 and TRBJ2-1; perhaps TRBD2 as D (6 bases). Trimming cost V 3 bases and J 6 bases, with 15 bases left between them. From germline, CDR1 is MNHNS and CDR2 SASEGT. CDR3 size: 15 residues.

The CDR3 DNA reads as TGTGCCAGTAGTATAGGGACAGGGTTGGATCAGCATTTT. It translates to CASSIGTGLDQHF. The chain carries TRBV19 and TRBJ1-5, with 8 bases that match TRBD1. Trimming at V came to 1 base and at J to 13 bases, leaving 6 bases not matched to a gene. Germline V gives CDR1 LNHDA, CDR2 SQIVND (reference sequence). The CDR3 extends over 13 amino acids.

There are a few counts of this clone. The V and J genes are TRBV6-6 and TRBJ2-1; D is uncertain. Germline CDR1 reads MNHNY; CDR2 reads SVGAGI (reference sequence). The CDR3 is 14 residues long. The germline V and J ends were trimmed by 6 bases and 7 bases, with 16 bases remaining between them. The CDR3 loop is CASRELERQNEQFF. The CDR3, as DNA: TGTGCCAGCAGGGAACTTGAGAGGCAGAATGAGCAGTTCTTC.

The CDR3 protein is CASSPINGRSYNEQFF. The CDR3 DNA sequence: TGTGCCAGCTCACCGATTAACGGGAGATCCTACAATGAGCAGTTCTTC. V is TRBV18 and J is TRBJ2-1, with D tentatively TRBD2 (6 bases). The CDR3 totals 16 residues. Germline V gene lookup returns CDR1 KGHSH and CDR2 LQKENI. Trimming stripped 3 bases from V and 1 base from J, with 13 bases between.

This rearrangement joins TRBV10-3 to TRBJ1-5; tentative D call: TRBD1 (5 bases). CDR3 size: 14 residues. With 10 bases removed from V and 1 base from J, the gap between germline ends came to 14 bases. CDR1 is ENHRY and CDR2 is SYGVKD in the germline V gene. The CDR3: CATRAGNSNQPQHF. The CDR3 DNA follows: TGTGCCACTCGAGCAGGGAACAGCAATCAGCCCCAGCATTTT.

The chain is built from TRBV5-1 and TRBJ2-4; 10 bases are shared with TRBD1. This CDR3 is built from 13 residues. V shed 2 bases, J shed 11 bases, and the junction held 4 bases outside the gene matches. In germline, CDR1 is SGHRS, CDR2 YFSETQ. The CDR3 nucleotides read TGCGCCAGCAGCTTTGGGACAGGGGAGGTTCAGTACTTC. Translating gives CASSFGTGEVQYF.